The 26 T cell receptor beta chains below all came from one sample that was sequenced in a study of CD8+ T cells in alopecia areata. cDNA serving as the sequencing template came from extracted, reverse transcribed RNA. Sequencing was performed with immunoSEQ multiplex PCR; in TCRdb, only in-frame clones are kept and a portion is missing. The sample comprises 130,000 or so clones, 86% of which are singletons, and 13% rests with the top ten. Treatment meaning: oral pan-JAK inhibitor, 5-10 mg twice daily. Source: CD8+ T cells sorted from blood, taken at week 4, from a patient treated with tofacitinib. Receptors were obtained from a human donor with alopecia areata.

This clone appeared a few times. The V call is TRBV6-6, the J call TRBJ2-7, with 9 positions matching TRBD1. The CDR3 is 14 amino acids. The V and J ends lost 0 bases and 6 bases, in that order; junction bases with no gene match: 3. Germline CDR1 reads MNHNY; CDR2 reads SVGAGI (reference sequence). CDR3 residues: CASSYSGQGSEQYF. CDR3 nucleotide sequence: TGTGCCAGCAGTTACTCTGGACAGGGGAGCGAGCAGTACTTC.

The CDR3 DNA follows: TGCGCCAGCAGCCAAGAGGTTGGGCAGATCGGCTACACCTTC. Amino acid sequence: CASSQEVGQIGYTF. The chain combines TRBV4-1 with TRBJ1-2; no firm D call. V lost 0 bases and J lost 8, with 13 bases in between. Germline V gene data show CDR1 as MGHRA and CDR2 as YSYEKL. This CDR3 is 14 amino acids long.

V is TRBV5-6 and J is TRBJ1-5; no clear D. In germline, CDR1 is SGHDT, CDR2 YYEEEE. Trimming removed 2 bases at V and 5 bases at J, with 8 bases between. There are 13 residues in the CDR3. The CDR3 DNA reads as TGTGCCAGCAGCTTCACGGGAGATCAGCCCCAGCATTTT. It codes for CASSFTGDQPQHF.

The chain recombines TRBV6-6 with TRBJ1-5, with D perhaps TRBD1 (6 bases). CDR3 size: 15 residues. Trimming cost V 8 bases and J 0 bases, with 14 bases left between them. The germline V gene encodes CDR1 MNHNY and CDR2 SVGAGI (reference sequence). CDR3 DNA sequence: TGTGCCAGCGGGACATGGGGGAATAGCAATCAGCCCCAGCATTTT. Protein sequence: CASGTWGNSNQPQHF.

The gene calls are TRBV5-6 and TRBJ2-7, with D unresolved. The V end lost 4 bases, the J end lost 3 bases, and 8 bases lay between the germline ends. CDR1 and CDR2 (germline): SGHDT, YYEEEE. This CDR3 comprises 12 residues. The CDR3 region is CASSPGGYEQYF. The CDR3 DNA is TGTGCCAGCAGCCCCGGTGGCTACGAGCAGTACTTC.

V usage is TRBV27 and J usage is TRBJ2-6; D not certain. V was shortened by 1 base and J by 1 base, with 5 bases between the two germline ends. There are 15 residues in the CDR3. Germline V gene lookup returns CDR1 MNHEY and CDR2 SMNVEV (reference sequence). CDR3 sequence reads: CASSLYMSGANVLTF. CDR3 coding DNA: TGTGCCAGCAGTTTATATATGTCTGGGGCCAACGTCCTGACTTTC. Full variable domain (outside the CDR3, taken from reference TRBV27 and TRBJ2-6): EAQVTQNPRYLITVTGKKLTVTCSQNMNHEYMSWYRQDPGLGLRQIYYSMNVEVTDKGDVPEGYKVSRKEKRNFPLILESPSPNQTSLYFCASSLYMSGANVLTFGAGSRLTVL.

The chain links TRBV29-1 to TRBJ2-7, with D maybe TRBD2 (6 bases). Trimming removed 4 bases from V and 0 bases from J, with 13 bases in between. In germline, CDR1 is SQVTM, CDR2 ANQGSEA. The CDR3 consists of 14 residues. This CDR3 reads CSVVLAESSYEQYF. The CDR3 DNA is TGCAGCGTTGTACTAGCTGAGAGCTCCTACGAGCAGTACTTC.

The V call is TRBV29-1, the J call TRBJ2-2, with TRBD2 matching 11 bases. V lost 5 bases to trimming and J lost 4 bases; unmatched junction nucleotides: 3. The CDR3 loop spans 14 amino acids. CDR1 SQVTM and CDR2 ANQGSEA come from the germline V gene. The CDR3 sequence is CSVFLAGGTGELFF. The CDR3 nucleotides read TGCAGCGTTTTTCTAGCGGGAGGCACCGGGGAGCTGTTTTTT.

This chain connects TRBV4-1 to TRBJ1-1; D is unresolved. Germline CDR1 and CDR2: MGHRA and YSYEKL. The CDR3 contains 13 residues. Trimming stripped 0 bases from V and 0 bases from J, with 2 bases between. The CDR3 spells CASSQDLNTEAFF. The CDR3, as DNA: TGCGCCAGCAGCCAAGATTTGAACACTGAAGCTTTCTTT.

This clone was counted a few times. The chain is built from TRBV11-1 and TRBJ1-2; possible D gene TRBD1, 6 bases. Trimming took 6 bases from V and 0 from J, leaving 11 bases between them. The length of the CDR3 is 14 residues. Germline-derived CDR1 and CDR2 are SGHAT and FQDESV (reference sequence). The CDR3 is CASSMTGSNYGYTF. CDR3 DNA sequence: TGTGCCAGCAGTATGACAGGATCTAACTATGGCTACACCTTC.

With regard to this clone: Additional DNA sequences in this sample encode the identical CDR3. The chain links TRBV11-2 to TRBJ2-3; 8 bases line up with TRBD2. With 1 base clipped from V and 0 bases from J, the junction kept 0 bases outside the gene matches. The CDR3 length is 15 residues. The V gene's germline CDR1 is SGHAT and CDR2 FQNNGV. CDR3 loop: CASSLGGRSTDTQYF. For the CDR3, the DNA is TGTGCCAGCAGCTTAGGCGGGAGGAGCACAGATACGCAGTATTTT.

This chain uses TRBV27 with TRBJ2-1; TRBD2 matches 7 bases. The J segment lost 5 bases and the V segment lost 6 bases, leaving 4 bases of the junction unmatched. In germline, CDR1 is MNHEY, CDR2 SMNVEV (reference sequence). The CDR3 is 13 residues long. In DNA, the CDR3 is TGTGCCAGCAGCCTAGCGGCTAACAATGAGCAGTTCTTC. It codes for CASSLAANNEQFF.

The CDR3 protein is CASSYIPSPRFF. CDR3 in DNA: TGTGCCAGCAGTTACATCCCCTCCCCGCGGTTCTTC. The genes are TRBV6-6 and TRBJ2-1, with unresolved D. The CDR3 has 12 residues. The ends were cut back, 2 bases at V and 15 bases at J, with 14 bases in the middle. From germline, CDR1 is MNHNY and CDR2 SVGAGI (reference sequence).

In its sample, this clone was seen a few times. The DNA for the CDR3 is TGTGCCAGCAGTTACTGGGCAGAAAGCACAGATACGCAGTATTTT. Protein sequence: CASSYWAESTDTQYF. The rearrangement joins TRBV6-5 to TRBJ2-3; the D is unclear. Germline assignment: CDR1 MNHEY and CDR2 SVGAGI. V lost 1 base and J 0 bases, leaving 8 bases between the germline ends. There are 15 residues in the CDR3.

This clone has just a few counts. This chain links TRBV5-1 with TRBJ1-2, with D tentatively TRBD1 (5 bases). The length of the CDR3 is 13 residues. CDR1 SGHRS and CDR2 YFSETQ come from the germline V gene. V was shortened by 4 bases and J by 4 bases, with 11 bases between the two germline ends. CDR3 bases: TGCGCCAGCAGCCCATCGACAGTCTATGGCTACACCTTC. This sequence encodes CASSPSTVYGYTF. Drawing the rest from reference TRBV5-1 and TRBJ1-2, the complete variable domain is KAGVTQTPRYLIKTRGQQVTLSCSPISGHRSVSWYQQTPGQGLQFLFEYFSETQRNKGNFPGRFSGRQFSNSRSEMNVSTLELGDSALYLCASSPSTVYGYTFGSGTRLTVV.

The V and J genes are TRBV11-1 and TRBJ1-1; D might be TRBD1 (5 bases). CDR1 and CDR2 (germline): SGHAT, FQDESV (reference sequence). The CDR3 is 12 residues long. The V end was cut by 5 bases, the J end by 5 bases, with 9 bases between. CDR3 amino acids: CASSPGVTEAFF. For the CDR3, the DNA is TGTGCCAGCAGCCCGGGGGTTACTGAAGCTTTCTTT.

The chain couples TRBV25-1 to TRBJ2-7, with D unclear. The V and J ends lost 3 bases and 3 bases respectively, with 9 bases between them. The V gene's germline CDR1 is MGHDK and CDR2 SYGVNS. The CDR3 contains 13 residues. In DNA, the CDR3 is TGTGCCAGCAGTGAGGGGAACCTCTACGAGCAGTACTTC. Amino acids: CASSEGNLYEQYF.

CDR3 DNA: TGTGCCAGCTCTGGTAGGACGAGGGAGCAGTACTTC. This translates into CASSGRTREQYF. The J gene is TRBJ2-7, the V gene TRBV9; D gene uncertain. The CDR3 is made up of 12 amino acids. Per the germline V gene, CDR1 is SGDLS and CDR2 is YYNGEE. V dropped 7 bases and J dropped 7 bases, with 15 bases sitting between them.

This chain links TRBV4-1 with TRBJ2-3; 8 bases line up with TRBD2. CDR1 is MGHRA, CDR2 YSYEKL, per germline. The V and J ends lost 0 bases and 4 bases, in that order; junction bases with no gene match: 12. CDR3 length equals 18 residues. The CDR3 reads CASSQDREGGRPPDTQYF. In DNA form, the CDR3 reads TGCGCCAGCAGCCAAGATCGTGAGGGCGGGAGGCCGCCAGATACGCAGTATTTT.

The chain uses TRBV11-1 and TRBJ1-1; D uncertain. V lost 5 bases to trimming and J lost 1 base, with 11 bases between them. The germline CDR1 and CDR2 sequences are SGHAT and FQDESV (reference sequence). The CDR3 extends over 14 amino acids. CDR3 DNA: TGTGCCAGCAGCCTTCTTGGGGAGAACACTGAAGCTTTCTTT. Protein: CASSLLGENTEAFF.

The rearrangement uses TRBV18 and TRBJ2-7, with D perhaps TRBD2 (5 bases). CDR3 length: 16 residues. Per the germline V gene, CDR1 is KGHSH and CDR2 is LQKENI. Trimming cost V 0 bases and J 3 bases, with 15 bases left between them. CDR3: CASSPPEASGFYEQYF. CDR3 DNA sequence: TGTGCCAGCTCACCACCCGAGGCGAGCGGATTCTACGAGCAGTACTTC.

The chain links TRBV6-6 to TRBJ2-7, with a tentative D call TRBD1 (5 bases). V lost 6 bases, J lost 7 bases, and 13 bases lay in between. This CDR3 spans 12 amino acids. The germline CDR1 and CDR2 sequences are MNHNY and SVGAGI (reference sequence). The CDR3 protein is CASSGREGEQYF. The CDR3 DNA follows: TGTGCCAGCAGCGGCAGGGAAGGAGAGCAGTACTTC.

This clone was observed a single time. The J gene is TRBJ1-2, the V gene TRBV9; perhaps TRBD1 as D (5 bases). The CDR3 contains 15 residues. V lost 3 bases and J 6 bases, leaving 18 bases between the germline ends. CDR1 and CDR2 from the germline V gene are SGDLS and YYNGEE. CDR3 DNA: TGTGCCAGCAGCGCCGGGACGACGCCCAAAGATGGCTACACCTTC. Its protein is CASSAGTTPKDGYTF.

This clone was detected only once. Here the CDR3 reads CSVQFTQGEAFF. CDR3 nucleotide sequence: TGCAGCGTCCAATTCACCCAGGGGGAGGCTTTCTTT. The rearrangement links TRBV29-1 to TRBJ1-1, with TRBD1 matching over 7 bases. In germline, CDR1 is SQVTM, CDR2 ANQGSEA. Unmatched junction bases numbered 12, after V lost 6 bases and J lost 11 bases. The CDR3 spans 12 residues.

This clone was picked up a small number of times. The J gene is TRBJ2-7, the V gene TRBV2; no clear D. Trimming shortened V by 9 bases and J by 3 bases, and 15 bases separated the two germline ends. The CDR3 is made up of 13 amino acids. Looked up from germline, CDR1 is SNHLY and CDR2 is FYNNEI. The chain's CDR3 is CASGPGNSYEQYF. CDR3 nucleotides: TGTGCCAGTGGCCCAGGTAACAGCTACGAGCAGTACTTC. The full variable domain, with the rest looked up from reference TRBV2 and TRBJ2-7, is EPEVTQTPSHQVTQMGQEVILRCVPISNHLYFYWYRQILGQKVEFLVSFYNNEISEKSEIFDDQFSVERPDGSNFTLKIRSTKLEDSAMYFCASGPGNSYEQYFGPGTRLTVT.

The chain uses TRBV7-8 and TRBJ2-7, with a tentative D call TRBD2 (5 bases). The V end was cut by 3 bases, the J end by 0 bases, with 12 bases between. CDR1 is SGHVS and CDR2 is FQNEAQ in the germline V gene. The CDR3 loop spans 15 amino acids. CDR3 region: CASSFGGTPSYEQYF. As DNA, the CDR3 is TGTGCCAGCAGCTTCGGAGGAACTCCCTCCTACGAGCAGTACTTC.